This T cell receptor beta chain was retrieved from a study of monozygotic twins with inflammatory bowel disease. Total RNA isolation used whole blood (no T cell sorting was performed). CDR3 length: 13 amino acids. Germline assignment: CDR1 KGHSH and CDR2 LQKENI. Study-wide results and limits: A reduction in TCRbeta diversity (inverse Simpson) was seen in IBD patients relative to healthy co-twins. Researchers reported no repertoire similarity difference between concordant and discordant twins, possibly from limited power.

There were eight separate reactions per sample in which cDNA was made. No DNA is given; TCRdb re-called the 5' RACE reads and lists each CDR3 protein once. This sample's table has about 170,000 distinct CDR3 sequences. Concerning this clonotype: Its antigen is still unknown.

The chain combines TRBV18 with TRBJ2-5; TCRdb's D call, TRBD1, is unchecked because there is no DNA. Sequenced sample: blood. The receptor was derived from a human donor with ulcerative colitis or Crohn's disease, or a healthy co-twin of an affected twin (not recorded which). This chain's CDR3 is CASSPGTPPSQYF.